This T cell receptor (beta chain) is drawn from a study of immune evolution from preneoplasia to lung adenocarcinoma. Study-wide results and caveats: From normal lung to invasive adenocarcinoma, top clone frequencies appeared to decrease.

Assay used: immunoSEQ multiplex PCR; TCRdb lists only in-frame clones, some missing. The data show more than 9,000 clones, roughly 82% seen once. As to this clone: The antigen is undetermined.

The CDR3 consists of 15 residues. V dropped 2 bases and J dropped 2; count of bases not matched to a gene: 5. CDR1 SGHDN and CDR2 FVKESK come from the germline V gene. This TCR came from a person aged 65 to 79 with lung adenocarcinoma. Sequenced input: FFPE minimally invasive lung adenocarcinoma tissue. J is TRBJ2-7 and V is TRBV14; 8 bases align to TRBD1. CDR3 sequence: CASSQMDRATYEQYF. The DNA for the CDR3 is TGTGCCAGCAGCCAAATGGACAGGGCGACCTACGAGCAGTACTTC.